One T cell receptor beta chain is described in this entry. The record originates from a study of blood T cell repertoires in COVID-19. Study as a whole: Acute and convalescent COVID-19 specimens originated in the United States, Italy and Spain.

As processed by the authors: Estimates of nucleated cell counts were drawn from the amplification of reference gene primers. Sequencing used immunoSEQ multiplex PCR; TCRdb keeps in-frame clones, though not all of them. The V and J calls and clone size were taken over from that table, and D and trimming were inferred from the DNA. This sample has more than 300,000 clones, with roughly 87% found just once. Clinical histories supplied by participants themselves formed the basis of cohort assignment. The CDR3 runs to 12 residues. Germline CDR1 reads LNHNV; CDR2 reads YYDKDF (reference sequence). The V gene lost 3 bases and the J gene lost 8 bases, with 10 bases spanning the gap.

The receptor was derived from a woman aged 50 to 65 who had recovered from COVID-19. The rearrangement joins TRBV15 to TRBJ1-2, with D maybe TRBD1 (6 bases). Sequenced input: PBMCs or T cells enriched from blood (not recorded which). CDR3 bases: TGTGCCACCAGCAGGGACAGTCAGGGCTACACCTTC. Encoded protein: CATSRDSQGYTF.